This entry is about one TCR beta chain. Antigen unknown. The data stem from a study of T cell clones after liver transplantation. Study overall: Three of eight recipients were HCV-positive; others had non-autoimmune, non-viral indications. Study findings and constraints: Rather than being deleted, graft donor-reactive T cells may have moved into the graft.

Assay used: immunoSEQ multiplex PCR; TCRdb lists only in-frame clones, some missing. The sample carries 80,000 or so clones, 82% recorded once. CDR3 length: 15 amino acids. Trimming took off 2 bases at V and 0 bases at J, with 11 bases between the two ends. CDR1 and CDR2 (germline): MNHNS, SASEGT. The clonotype was recovered from a human patient who received a liver transplant. Some T cells may have originated in the graft donor. The chain recombines TRBV6-1 with TRBJ2-7, with no clear D. The material was CD4+ T cells from blood, obtained approximately 3.5 years after liver transplant. The CDR3 DNA reads as TGTGCCAGCAGTGAATTTTGGCAGCCCTCCTACGAGCAGTACTTC. This translates into CASSEFWQPSYEQYF.